Following are 27 T cell receptor beta chains from one sample sequenced in a study of monozygotic twins with inflammatory bowel disease. TCRdb reprocessed the 5' RACE reads, with one entry per CDR3 protein and no DNA. The sample holds over 350,000 distinct CDR3 sequences. Material: blood. The receptor source for this set is a human donor with ulcerative colitis or Crohn's disease, or a healthy co-twin of an affected twin (not recorded which).

V usage is TRBV24-1 and J usage is TRBJ2-5; no DNA is available, so the TRBD1 call from TCRdb remains unchecked. Germline-derived CDR1 and CDR2 are KGHDR and SFDVKD. CDR3 length: 15 residues. CDR3: CATSDFVQGQETQYF.

The chain is built from TRBV20-1 and TRBJ2-2; the TRBD1 assignment by TCRdb is unverifiable without DNA. Germline assignment: CDR1 DFQATT and CDR2 SNEGSKA (reference sequence). The length of the CDR3 is 16 residues. The chain's CDR3 is CSARDWRTGNTGELFF.

V is TRBV12-3 or TRBV12-4 and J is TRBJ2-2; TCRdb designates TRBD2, a call that cannot be tested without DNA. CDR3 length equals 17 residues. CDR3 protein: CASSSSSSGGNTGELFF.

The rearrangement joins TRBV14 to TRBJ1-1; the D call from TCRdb, TRBD1, cannot be confirmed without DNA. The germline CDR1 and CDR2 sequences are SGHDN and FVKESK. The CDR3 totals 13 residues. The CDR3 protein is CASSRGPGTEAFF. Using reference TRBV14 and TRBJ1-1 for the parts outside the CDR3, the full variable domain is EAGVTQFPSHSVIEKGQTVTLRCDPISGHDNLYWYRRVMGKEIKFLLHFVKESKQDESGMPNNRFLAERTGGTYSTLKVQPAELEDSGVYFCASSRGPGTEAFFGQGTRLTVV.

The chain employs TRBV5-1 and TRBJ2-5; TCRdb's D gene call, TRBD1, goes unchecked for lack of DNA. Germline loops: CDR1 SGHRS, CDR2 YFSETQ. This CDR3 spans 14 amino acids. The CDR3 loop reads CASSRGAPGETQYF.

This chain links TRBV12-3 or TRBV12-4 with TRBJ1-2; TCRdb designates TRBD1, a call that cannot be tested without DNA. The length of the CDR3 is 12 residues. This CDR3 is CASRYTGSGYTF.

The V and J genes are TRBV7-9 and TRBJ2-7; TCRdb designates TRBD1, a call that cannot be tested without DNA. This CDR3 contains 14 residues. The germline V gene has CDR1 SEHNR and CDR2 FQNEAQ (reference sequence). This CDR3 reads CASSLTGANYEQYF.

The CDR3 loop reads CASSITGDRLLGSNQPQHF. The V gene is TRBV21-1, the J gene TRBJ1-5; the TCRdb call, TRBD1, lacks DNA for checking. TRBV21-1 is a known pseudogene. The CDR3 sequence is 19 residues long.

V usage is TRBV19 and J usage is TRBJ1-1; with no DNA, the TCRdb D assignment of TRBD1 cannot be verified. From germline, CDR1 is LNHDA and CDR2 SQIVND (reference sequence). The CDR3 is made up of 13 amino acids. The CDR3 loop reads CASRRQPRTEAFF.

V usage is TRBV7-9 and J usage is TRBJ2-7; absent DNA, TCRdb's TRBD2 call cannot be checked. Germline CDR1 SEHNR, CDR2 FQNEAQ (reference sequence). The CDR3 loop spans 13 amino acids. CDR3 amino acids: CASSPSASYEQYF.

CDR3 sequence: CSARDRVKFYGYTF. The chain is built from TRBV20-1 and TRBJ1-2. The CDR3 has 14 residues. In germline, CDR1 is DFQATT, CDR2 SNEGSKA (reference sequence).

The chain has TRBV12-3 or TRBV12-4 and TRBJ1-1; TCRdb's assignment of TRBD1 cannot be checked, as there is no DNA. The CDR3 covers 13 residues. The CDR3 is CASTPARNTEAFF.

The chain is built from TRBV11-1 and TRBJ2-3; TCRdb reports TRBD2, a call that lacks DNA to check it against. This CDR3 contains 18 residues. CDR1 is SGHAT and CDR2 is FQDESV in the germline V gene (reference sequence). CDR3 region: CASSEPGLAGGREDTQYF.

This rearrangement joins TRBV20-1 to TRBJ2-7; the TCRdb D gene call, TRBD1, has no DNA to confirm it. The CDR3 spans 16 residues. Looked up from germline, CDR1 is DFQATT and CDR2 is SNEGSKA (reference sequence). CDR3 loop: CSARDPGGMVPYEQYF.

The chain carries TRBV28 and TRBJ1-2; the D gene TCRdb calls, TRBD1, cannot be checked with no DNA. The CDR3 contains 18 residues. Germline V gene lookup returns CDR1 MDHEN and CDR2 SYDVKM. CDR3 sequence: CASSPPGTGVDSNYGYTF.

The chain's CDR3 is CASTGVPTDTQYF. This chain links TRBV5-1 with TRBJ2-3; TCRdb's D call, TRBD1, is unchecked because there is no DNA. The CDR3 totals 13 residues. Per germline, CDR1 SGHRS and CDR2 YFSETQ.

The chain combines TRBV5-1 with TRBJ2-3; the TRBD2 assignment by TCRdb is unverifiable without DNA. The CDR3 spans 16 residues. Germline loops: CDR1 SGHRS, CDR2 YFSETQ. The CDR3 sequence: CASSLANSGSTDTQYF.

V gene TRBV7-9 combines with J gene TRBJ1-6; TCRdb designates TRBD1, a call that cannot be tested without DNA. The CDR3 loop spans 14 amino acids. Per the germline V gene, CDR1 is SEHNR and CDR2 is FQNEAQ (reference sequence). CDR3 amino acids: CAARDILNFSPLHF.

CDR3: CASSLGYRAYNEQFF. The V call is TRBV5-4, the J call TRBJ2-1; no DNA is available, so the TRBD1 call from TCRdb remains unchecked. The V gene's germline CDR1 is SGHNT and CDR2 YYREEE (reference sequence). CDR3 length: 15 residues.

The V and J genes are TRBV6-2 or TRBV6-3 and TRBJ2-1; TCRdb's D call, TRBD2, is unchecked because there is no DNA. Germline V gene sequence: CDR1 MNHEY, CDR2 SVGEGT. There are 15 residues in the CDR3. This CDR3 is CASSYGLAGGNEQFF.

The rearrangement links TRBV28 to TRBJ2-7; TCRdb returns TRBD1, unconfirmable since there is no DNA. The CDR3 has 16 amino acids. In germline, CDR1 is MDHEN, CDR2 SYDVKM. CDR3 sequence reads: CASSSLRQGLSYEQYF.

The V and J genes are TRBV20-1 and TRBJ1-1; the D call of TRBD1 rests on TCRdb alone, since no DNA is present to check it. From germline, CDR1 is DFQATT and CDR2 SNEGSKA (reference sequence). The CDR3 is 13 residues long. The CDR3 sequence is CSAAVRGNTEAFF.

J is TRBJ2-7 and V is TRBV2; TCRdb outputs TRBD1, but without DNA this stays unchecked. The CDR3 has 14 amino acids. The germline V gene has CDR1 SNHLY and CDR2 FYNNEI. The CDR3 sequence is CATRQGSHFYEQYF.

The chain carries TRBV28 and TRBJ2-7; TCRdb outputs TRBD1, but without DNA this stays unchecked. CDR1 and CDR2 from the germline V gene are MDHEN and SYDVKM. CDR3 length: 16 residues. CDR3 region: CASSFPGTGGAYEQYF.

This rearrangement joins TRBV21-1 to TRBJ2-5; with no DNA, the TCRdb D assignment of TRBD2 cannot be verified. TRBV21-1 is a pseudogene. The CDR3 spans 17 residues. The CDR3 spells CASSKVWWERFQETQYF.

The chain is built from TRBV6-2 or TRBV6-3 and TRBJ1-5; the D call of TRBD1 rests on TCRdb alone, since no DNA is present to check it. Germline CDR1 is MNHEY and CDR2 is SVGEGT. The CDR3 is 15 residues long. The CDR3 region is CASSTGQGQDQPQHF.

This chain uses TRBV4-3 with TRBJ2-3; TCRdb outputs TRBD2, but without DNA this stays unchecked. This CDR3 region has 14 residues. The germline V gene has CDR1 LGHNA and CDR2 YSLEER. Here the CDR3 reads CASSQDLALNTQYF.